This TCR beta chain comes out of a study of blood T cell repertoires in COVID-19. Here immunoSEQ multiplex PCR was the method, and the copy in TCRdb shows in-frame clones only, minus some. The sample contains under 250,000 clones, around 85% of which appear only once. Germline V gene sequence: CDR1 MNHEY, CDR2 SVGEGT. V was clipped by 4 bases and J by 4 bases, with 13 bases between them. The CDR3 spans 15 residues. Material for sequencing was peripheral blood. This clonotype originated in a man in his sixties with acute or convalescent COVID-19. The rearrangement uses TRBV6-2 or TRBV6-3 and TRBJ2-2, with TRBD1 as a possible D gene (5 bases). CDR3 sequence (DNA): TGTGCCAGCAGTTTGGGGCAGGGCATCACCGGGGAGCTGTTTTTT. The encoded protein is CASSLGQGITGELFF.